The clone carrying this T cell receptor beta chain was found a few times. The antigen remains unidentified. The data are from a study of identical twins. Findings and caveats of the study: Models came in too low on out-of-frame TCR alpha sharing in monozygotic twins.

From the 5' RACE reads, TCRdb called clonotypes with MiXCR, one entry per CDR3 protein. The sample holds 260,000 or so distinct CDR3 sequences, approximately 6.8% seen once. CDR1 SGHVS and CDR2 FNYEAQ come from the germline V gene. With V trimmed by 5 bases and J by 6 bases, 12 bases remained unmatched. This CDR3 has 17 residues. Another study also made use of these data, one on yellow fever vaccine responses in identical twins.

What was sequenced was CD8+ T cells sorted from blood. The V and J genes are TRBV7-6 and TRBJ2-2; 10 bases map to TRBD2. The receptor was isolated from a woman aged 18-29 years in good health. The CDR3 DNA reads TGTGCCAGCAGCCAGCGGAGCGGGGGGGCCAAGGCCGGGGAGCTGTTTTTT. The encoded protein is CASSQRSGGAKAGELFF.